This T cell receptor (beta chain) was recorded in a study of neurological immune-mediated disorders (dated by TCRdb to about 2019). Study-wide context: The study compared peripheral blood TCR-beta repertoires of HTLV-I-associated myelopathy (HAM/TSP) patients, multiple sclerosis patients and healthy controls using UMI-based sequencing. Longitudinal samples, technical triplicates and paired sorted CD4+ and CD8+ T-cell subsets, alongside PBMC samples, were included among the roughly 100 TCR-beta libraries. The cohort was made up of about 65 subjects, consisting of around 15 HAM/TSP patients, 35 or so multiple sclerosis patients and 20 or so healthy controls. Summary of the overall study and its limitations: Across subjects, expanded clones never shared an identical CDR3 amino acid sequence, which suggests that the TCR-beta repertoires in every group were private. TCR clonal expansion was highest in HAM/TSP patients and lowest in MS patients, with MS patients falling below even healthy controls.

This clonotype has a count of ten or more. Its antigen is unknown. No quality values exist for individual bases; no much larger clone is one base distant. CDR1 SGHRS and CDR2 YFSETQ were looked up in the germline V gene. The junction shows trimming of 3 bases on V and 5 bases on J, and the gene matches do not reach 12 bases of it. The CDR3 spans 16 residues, from the cysteine through the phenylalanine. Kept here is only the CDR3 DNA, which spans 48 bases and is read in frame from base 1. The healthy controls were volunteers from blood banks in Maryland, USA. Libraries from unsorted PBMCs were made from 2 million PBMCs kept in RNAlater at -80 degrees C until RNA extraction. Peripheral blood underwent Ficoll-Hypaque density gradient centrifugation to isolate PBMCs, which were then cryopreserved in liquid nitrogen. cDNA synthesis used template-switch 5'RACE with a primer carrying a 10-nucleotide random unique molecular identifier tagging each TCR transcript. Every sequencing run yielded over 190 million TCR-beta sequences covering 15-18 subjects. Total RNA was extracted with the RNeasy kit. The KAPA Real-time Library Amplification kit was used to amplify TCR-beta VDJ regions with primers for the TCR constant region and the 5'RACE anchor. A first PCR added sample indexes and Illumina adaptors, and a second PCR then raised library yield. After purification with Ampure beads, the TCR product of roughly 650 bp was size-selected on a 2% E-gel SizeSelection system. Library quality was checked on a Bioanalyzer, concentration was measured with Qubit, and libraries were quantified with the Kapa Library Quantification kit before pooling. An Illumina HiSeq 2500 was used to sequence the libraries paired-end at 2 x 150 bp. To increase sequence diversity, about 25-31% phiX was spiked into each library pool. The paper's processing steps were these. The UMI-based MiGEC pipeline processed quality-filtered reads and removed over 80% of raw TCR sequences during error correction. VDJ genes were aligned to IMGT germline references, and clonotypes were defined by unique CDR3 amino acid sequence plus V-J genes. VDJtools evaluated clonal expansion, Shannon diversity and CDR3 relatedness (CalcPairwiseDistances, ClusterSamples); CLCbio workbench built phylogenetic trees. Clones with at least 8 unique UMIs were defined as expanded, with this threshold being based on coefficient-of-variation modelling across technical triplicates. TCRdb reworked the public reads: Q25 trimming with fastp, MiXCR clone assembly, productive beta chains retained. Records with the same CDR3 protein are collapsed into one entry carrying the most frequent genes and DNA. The V and J calls and clone size come from TCRdb's table, not from the authors' own analysis. This sample holds roughly 56,000 distinct CDR3 sequences; over 9.5% were observed only once. The ten largest clonotypes hold 1.5% to 2% of the sample.

The source material was PBMCs. This TCR came from a man in his sixties in good health. Recombination joined TRBV5-1 with TRBJ1-2, with 8 bases in between that match TRBD1. The sequence in DNA is TGCGCCAGCAGCTCCGACAGGGGACGATCCTTGTATGGCTACACCTTC. The resulting protein is CASSSDRGRSLYGYTF.